These T cell receptor beta chains were read from a single sample in a study of T-cell memory formation after mild COVID-19. TCRdb ran MiXCR on the 5' RACE reads and lists one entry per CDR3 protein. The sample holds 580,000 or so distinct CDR3 sequences, around 15% seen once. The sequenced sample consisted of PBMCs or a T cell subset sorted from them (not recorded which). The receptors originated from an adult woman who had mild COVID-19 (a few samples of this study predate the infection). Cell type and time point are not known. Both conserved end residues are part of each CDR3. D genes are given only for firm matches. Clone size is shown for a subset of rows, as once, few, many or a class of expanded clone.

cdr3_nt | cdr3_aa | j_call | clone_size | d_call | v_call
TGTGCCAGCAGTCCCCGGGCGGGATTGAACACTGAAGCTTTCTTT | CASSPRAGLNTEAFF | TRBJ1-1 | few | . | TRBV12-3/TRBV12-4
TGTGCCAGCAGTTACGGACTGACTGTGGATACGCAGTATTTT | CASSYGLTVDTQYF | TRBJ2-3 | . | . | TRBV6-2/TRBV6-3
TGTGCCACCTCTTGGGGGGCAACTAATGAAAAACTGTTTTTT | CATSWGATNEKLFF | TRBJ1-4 | few | . | TRBV15
TGTGCCAGCAGCTTTTACAGGGAAGAGACCCAGTACTTC | CASSFYREETQYF | TRBJ2-5 | few | . | TRBV5-4
TGTGCCACCAGCAGAGAACGGGGAGGTTCCTACAATGAGCAGTTCTTC | CATSRERGGSYNEQFF | TRBJ2-1 | many | . | TRBV15
TGTGCCAGCTCACCTTCCGACGAACAGAATGAGCAGTTCTTC | CASSPSDEQNEQFF | TRBJ2-1 | . | . | TRBV18
TGTGCCACCAGCCAGAACAGGGGGAAGGGGGCCACAGATACGCAGTATTTT | CATSQNRGKGATDTQYF | TRBJ2-3 | . | TRBD1 | TRBV24-1
TGTGCCAGCAGTTACTCGACGCGGGATATTCTTCTGTACGAGCAGTACTTC | CASSYSTRDILLYEQYF | TRBJ2-7 | many | . | TRBV6-5
TGTGCCAGCAGCTTAGCCCAGGGGGCTACGCAGTATTTT | CASSLAQGATQYF | TRBJ2-3 | . | TRBD1 | TRBV7-2
TGTGCCAGCATCGGTGAGACTAGCGGATACAATGAGCAGTTCTTC | CASIGETSGYNEQFF | TRBJ2-1 | few | TRBD2 | TRBV6-5
TGTGCCAGCGCCGGTACTTCCTACGAGCAGTACTTC | CASAGTSYEQYF | TRBJ2-7 | many | . | TRBV7-9
TGTGCCAGCAGTCAAGACAGGATAGGCGAGCAGTACTTC | CASSQDRIGEQYF | TRBJ2-7 | few | . | TRBV6-2/TRBV6-3
TGTGCCAGCAGCTTAGTTGGGGCAGGGAGAGCCTACGAGCAGTACTTC | CASSLVGAGRAYEQYF | TRBJ2-7 | . | . | TRBV7-9
TGTGCCAGCAGCTTAGATAGCGGGGGGGTCCCAGATACGCAGTATTTT | CASSLDSGGVPDTQYF | TRBJ2-3 | many | TRBD2 | TRBV7-6
TGTGCCAGCAGCCAAGGAGGGACGGGATTAACTGGGGCCAACGTCCTGACTTTC | CASSQGGTGLTGANVLTF | TRBJ2-6 | . | . | TRBV4-2
TGCGCCAGCAGCTGGGGACTAGCGGGAGAGCAGTTCTTC | CASSWGLAGEQFF | TRBJ2-1 | . | TRBD2 | TRBV5-1
TGCAGTGCTAAACGGGACTCCTACGAGCAGTACTTC | CSAKRDSYEQYF | TRBJ2-7 | . | . | TRBV20-1
TGCAGTGCACCAAAAGCCGGTGGTGACACTGAAGCTTTCTTT | CSAPKAGGDTEAFF | TRBJ1-1 | . | . | TRBV20-1
TGCAGTGCTAGAGGTCGAGCCCGGACCACTCCTTCGAGCTCCTACGAGCAGTACTTC | CSARGRARTTPSSSYEQYF | TRBJ2-7 | few | . | TRBV20-1
TGCAGTGCTCGACGGGGGTCCCATGAGAATGGCTACACCTTC | CSARRGSHENGYTF | TRBJ1-2 | few | . | TRBV20-1
TGTGCCAGCAGTAGAGTTTCCTTACGGGAAGCTTTCTTT | CASSRVSLREAFF | TRBJ1-1 | . | . | TRBV14
TGTGCCCACCACAGATCTGAGTTCTCCGGGACAGGCTTCCGAGGAATCTACAATGAGCAGTTCTTC | CAHHRSEFSGTGFRGIYNEQFF | TRBJ2-1 | . | TRBD1 | TRBV24-1
TGCGCCAGCAGCAGAATCGGGGGGGCCCAAGAGACCCAGTACTTC | CASSRIGGAQETQYF | TRBJ2-5 | . | TRBD2 | TRBV5-1
TGTGCCAGCAGCCCTACTGGCACAGATACGCAGTATTTT | CASSPTGTDTQYF | TRBJ2-3 | . | . | TRBV6-5
TGTGCCAGCAGCCAAGGGCAGGGGGGAGGCGCAGATACGCAGTATTTT | CASSQGQGGGADTQYF | TRBJ2-3 | . | . | TRBV4-2
TGTGCCAGCAGCTCACAGGGCGTGAGCACAGATACGCAGTATTTT | CASSSQGVSTDTQYF | TRBJ2-3 | many | . | TRBV7-9
TGCGCCAGCAGCTTGTCCGGGTCGGATTCACCCCTCAACTTT | CASSLSGSDSPLNF | TRBJ1-6 | . | . | TRBV5-1
TGTGCCAGCAGTGATCGGGACAGGGGGCCCAAAAACATTCAGTACTTC | CASSDRDRGPKNIQYF | TRBJ2-4 | few | TRBD1 | TRBV25-1
TGTGCCAGCAGTTTATTATGGGCCGGGACAGACTTCTATCCCCAGCATTTT | CASSLLWAGTDFYPQHF | TRBJ1-5 | few | TRBD1 | TRBV12-3/TRBV12-4
TGCGCCAGCAGCCCGGGACAGGGTTTTCAGCCCCAGCATTTT | CASSPGQGFQPQHF | TRBJ1-5 | . | TRBD1 | TRBV4-1
TGTGCCAGCATCCAAGGCGCGGGATATTGGACTGAAGCTTTCTTT | CASIQGAGYWTEAFF | TRBJ1-1 | few | . | TRBV7-9
TGTGCCAGCAGCCCCCGCCGGGGGGGTTACACTGAAGCTTTCTTT | CASSPRRGGYTEAFF | TRBJ1-1 | few | . | TRBV2
TGCGCCAGCAGAGGACAATCAACTAATGAAAAACTGTTTTTT | CASRGQSTNEKLFF | TRBJ1-4 | . | . | TRBV5-1